One T cell receptor beta chain is described in this entry. The data belong to a study of blood T cell repertoires in COVID-19. In the original processing: Using reference gene primer amplification, nucleated cell counts were estimated. The method was immunoSEQ multiplex PCR; TCRdb's version includes in-frame clones alone and lacks a portion of them. V and J calls and clone size come straight from that table; D and trimming were deduced from the DNA. The sample contains some 150,000 clones, 87% of which appear only once. CDR1 and CDR2 from the germline V gene are SGHTA and FQGNSA. The CDR3 extends over 15 amino acids. V lost 0 bases and J 4 bases, leaving 12 bases between the germline ends.

Sequencing was performed on peripheral blood. The chain is built from TRBV7-2 and TRBJ1-1, with D tentatively TRBD1 (5 bases). The receptor's source is a woman aged 55-69 years with active or convalescent COVID-19. CDR3 region: CASSLALLRGTEAFF. In DNA, the CDR3 is TGTGCCAGCAGCTTAGCGCTGTTAAGGGGCACTGAAGCTTTCTTT.